Listed below are T cell receptor beta chains from one sample, sequenced in a study of T cells in Graves' hyperthyroidism and ophthalmopathy. Each CDR3 protein is one row after TCRdb ran MiXCR on the multiplex PCR reads. The sample yields a few hundred thousand distinct CDR3 sequences, 15% to 20% seen once. Sequenced: blood. The receptors originated from a woman in her fifties or sixties with Graves' hyperthyroidism. Both conserved end residues are trimmed from each CDR3. Fields, in order: J gene, CDR3 length, clone size, V gene, CDR3 protein. A clone size is listed for some rows: how often the clone was seen (once, few, many), or a class if it is expanded.

TRBJ2-5 | 8 | few | TRBV6-1 | ARDPETQY
TRBJ1-4 | 12 | many | TRBV13 | ASTFGKTNEKLF
TRBJ1-3 | 15 | few | TRBV7-6 | ASSLRPNTGDGNTIY
TRBJ1-5 | 12 | NA | TRBV13 | ASSLRQTNQPQH
TRBJ2-1 | 16 | NA | TRBV19 | ASSPREFGASSYNEQF
TRBJ1-4 | 12 | NA | TRBV10-3 | AIRGTGDQEKLF
TRBJ2-2 | 11 | few | TRBV2 | ATGGRAPGELF
TRBJ2-1 | 13 | many | TRBV5-1 | ASSVGRPTVNEQF
TRBJ2-1 | 11 | few | TRBV6-1 | ASIGSLGGEQF
TRBJ1-5 | 13 | NA | TRBV19 | ASTPGQTGNQPQH
TRBJ2-2 | 14 | NA | TRBV18 | ASSPGDSGDGGELF
TRBJ2-3 | 14 | many | TRBV18 | ASSRRSGISTDTQY
TRBJ2-5 | 11 | many | TRBV28 | ASSWGSTETQY
TRBJ1-1 | 13 | many | TRBV7-9 | ASSVDGIMNTEAF
TRBJ2-7 | 12 | NA | TRBV6-7 | ASSGTVISYEQY
TRBJ2-1 | 13 | many | TRBV3-1 | ASSLTLQSYNEQF
TRBJ2-3 | 13 | few | TRBV7-9 | ASSRLAGKTDTQY
TRBJ1-5 | 13 | many | TRBV28 | ASSYSFGGNQPQH
TRBJ1-5 | 14 | many | TRBV6-1 | ASSEASSGGNQPQH
TRBJ2-4 | 12 | few | TRBV6-1 | ASSGGLAKNIQY
TRBJ2-2 | 11 | many | TRBV30 | AWIWPETGELF
TRBJ2-2 | 14 | few | TRBV6-1 | ASSGLAGLNTGELF
TRBJ1-1 | 12 | few | TRBV2 | ASSTGALGTEAF
TRBJ2-1 | 13 | NA | TRBV27 | ASSSGTGFWNEQF
TRBJ2-5 | 12 | NA | TRBV5-4 | ASSSGLEQETQY
TRBJ1-4 | 11 | few | TRBV20-1 | SATGQPGEKLF
TRBJ2-1 | 12 | few | TRBV10-3 | ATESTGDYNEQF
TRBJ2-2 | 13 | many | TRBV7-9 | ASSTSGGWTGELF
TRBJ2-2 | 9 | few | TRBV12-3/TRBV12-4 | ASRHTGELF
TRBJ1-1 | 12 | NA | TRBV6-6 | ASSYEPFNTEAF
TRBJ2-3 | 13 | many | TRBV6-1 | ASSPSYSRTDTQY
TRBJ1-2 | 13 | NA | TRBV9 | ASSVASNREGGYT
TRBJ2-7 | 14 | many | TRBV11-2 | ASSSSPGTVTYEQY
TRBJ1-4 | 13 | NA | TRBV10-2 | ASSEHGATNEKLF
TRBJ1-1 | 13 | NA | TRBV27 | ASRAIRGMNTEAF
TRBJ1-2 | 14 | NA | TRBV7-9 | ASSSPGTGVNYGYT
TRBJ2-1 | 11 | many | TRBV12-3/TRBV12-4 | ASSPTGGDEQF
TRBJ1-6 | 11 | few | TRBV6-2/TRBV6-3 | ASRGQDNSPLH
TRBJ2-2 | 13 | many | TRBV7-3 | ASSPRTIYTGELF
TRBJ1-2 | 11 | many | TRBV2 | ASSYGTVYGYT
TRBJ2-7 | 15 | NA | TRBV7-8 | ASSLYSRTAGLYEQY